These 17 T cell receptor beta chains were all obtained from the same sample, sequenced in a study of STAT5B mutations in CD4+ large granular lymphocyte leukemia. This table comes from immunoSEQ multiplex PCR, and its TCRdb copy is limited to in-frame clones, with some not included. The sample includes 35,000 or so clones, roughly 88% of them seen just once. Specimen: CD4+ T cells from blood buffy coats. Receptors originate from a human donor in good health.

The chain is built from TRBV11-3 and TRBJ1-1, with D perhaps TRBD1 (6 bases). This CDR3 spans 14 amino acids. V was trimmed by 5 bases and J by 6 bases, leaving 16 bases between them. From germline, CDR1 is SGHNT and CDR2 YENEEA. The CDR3 bases are TGTGCCAGCAGCGGTTCACAGGGATACGCTGAAGCTTTCTTT. Its protein product is CASSGSQGYAEAFF. The variable domain in full, with the rest retrieved from reference TRBV11-3 and TRBJ1-1, is EAGVVQSPRYKIIEKKQPVAFWCNPISGHNTLYWYLQNLGQGPELLIRYENEEAVDDSQLPKDRFSAERLKGVDSTLKIQPAELGDSAVYLCASSGSQGYAEAFFGQGTRLTVV.

This clone was observed a few times. The rearrangement uses TRBV5-1 and TRBJ2-7, with D tentatively TRBD1 (6 bases). Trimming stripped 0 bases from V and 0 bases from J, with 13 bases between. From germline, CDR1 is SGHRS and CDR2 YFSETQ. The CDR3 sequence is 16 residues long. DNA for the CDR3: TGCGCCAGCAGCTTGGTAACGACAGGATTCTCCTACGAGCAGTACTTC. This translates into CASSLVTTGFSYEQYF.

This clone has a single count. The chain links TRBV27 to TRBJ2-7; 9 bases fit TRBD1. Looked up from germline, CDR1 is MNHEY and CDR2 is SMNVEV (reference sequence). V was clipped by 5 bases and J by 6 bases; unmatched bases: 8. This CDR3 is built from 14 residues. This CDR3 is CASSPIQGAGEQYF. The CDR3 nucleotides read TGTGCCAGCAGTCCAATACAGGGGGCTGGCGAGCAGTACTTC.

The rearrangement joins TRBV5-1 to TRBJ1-6, with 9 positions matching TRBD1. Germline-derived CDR1 and CDR2 are SGHRS and YFSETQ. The CDR3 runs to 15 residues. Trimming cost V 0 bases and J 8 bases; bases outside gene matches: 3. The CDR3 DNA sequence: TGCGCCAGCAGCTTGGAAGACAGGGGGTATTCACCCCTCCACTTT. Amino acids: CASSLEDRGYSPLHF.

The chain combines TRBV6-5 with TRBJ2-3; possibly TRBD1 for D (5 bases). Between the trimmed V and J ends, which lost 7 bases and 0 bases, there was a span of 8 bases. The V gene's germline CDR1 is MNHEY and CDR2 SVGAGI. The CDR3 has 13 residues. The CDR3 DNA sequence: TGTGCCAGCACAGGGTTCAGCACAGATACGCAGTATTTT. Amino acids: CASTGFSTDTQYF.

J is TRBJ1-3 and V is TRBV5-1; TRBD1 might be the D (6 bases). The CDR3 sequence is 13 residues long. Germline CDR1 is SGHRS and CDR2 is YFSETQ. Between the trimmed V and J ends, which lost 4 bases and 11 bases, there was a span of 16 bases. The DNA for the CDR3 is TGCGCCAGCAGCCACGAGGGGGGGATGGCCATATATTTT. Residues: CASSHEGGMAIYF. The entire variable domain, with the rest obtained from reference TRBV5-1 and TRBJ1-3, is as follows: KAGVTQTPRYLIKTRGQQVTLSCSPISGHRSVSWYQQTPGQGLQFLFEYFSETQRNKGNFPGRFSGRQFSNSRSEMNVSTLELGDSALYLCASSHEGGMAIYFGEGSWLTVV.

The chain combines TRBV5-1 with TRBJ1-2, with D possibly TRBD1 on 5 matching bases. V lost 4 bases and J 4 bases, leaving 17 bases between the germline ends. Germline loops: CDR1 SGHRS, CDR2 YFSETQ. CDR3 length: 15 amino acids. In nucleotides, the CDR3 is TGCGCCAGCAGCCCGGGGGAGGGGATTGGCTATGGCTACACCTTC. Its protein is CASSPGEGIGYGYTF.

This chain connects TRBV9 to TRBJ2-1; 10 nucleotides align to TRBD1. J was trimmed by 6 bases and V by 5 bases; bases with no gene match: 5. From germline, CDR1 is SGDLS and CDR2 YYNGEE. This CDR3 is 14 amino acids long. CDR3 in amino acids: CASRATGGPNEQFF. The CDR3 DNA is TGTGCCAGCAGGGCGACAGGGGGCCCCAATGAGCAGTTCTTC.

This clone was observed once. The CDR3 DNA follows: TGTGCCAGCAGCTTACTACTAGCGGGGGGCCCCACGGCGTCCACCGGGGAGCTGTTTTTT. Translated: CASSLLLAGGPTASTGELFF. The V gene is TRBV13, the J gene TRBJ2-2, with TRBD2 matching over 12 bases. Germline CDR1 and CDR2: PRHDT and FYEKMQ (reference sequence). This CDR3 is 20 amino acids long. With V trimmed by 2 bases and J by 4 bases, 14 bases remained unmatched.

The CDR3 sequence is CASSFPGGQGRSYEQYF. In DNA form, the CDR3 reads TGTGCCAGCAGTTTCCCCGGTGGGCAGGGGCGATCCTACGAGCAGTACTTC. This rearrangement joins TRBV28 to TRBJ2-7; possible D gene TRBD1, 6 bases. Germline V gene data show CDR1 as MDHEN and CDR2 as SYDVKM. The ends were cut back, 3 bases at V and 1 base at J, with 19 bases in the middle. This CDR3 has 17 amino acids.

V and J are TRBV7-9 and TRBJ1-2; D might be TRBD1 (5 bases). CDR3 length: 14 residues. Per germline, CDR1 SEHNR and CDR2 FQNEAQ (reference sequence). Deletions cut 4 bases from V and 8 bases from J, with 17 bases between. The CDR3 spells CASSSSGSWDGYTF. CDR3 sequence (DNA): TGTGCCAGCAGCTCGTCGGGGTCTTGGGACGGCTACACCTTC.

The chain carries TRBV10-2 and TRBJ1-1; no reliable D call. V lost 6 bases and J 0 bases, leaving 5 bases between the germline ends. The CDR3 spans 12 residues. Germline V gene sequence: CDR1 WSHSY, CDR2 SAAADI. The CDR3 nucleotides read TGCGCCAGCAGGGATATGAACACTGAAGCTTTCTTT. Translation gives CASRDMNTEAFF.

This sequence joins TRBV19 and TRBJ1-5; maybe TRBD1 (5 bases). The germline V and J ends were trimmed by 5 bases and 3 bases, with 11 bases remaining between them. The V gene's germline CDR1 is LNHDA and CDR2 SQIVND (reference sequence). There are 14 residues in the CDR3. CDR3 nucleotide sequence: TGTGCCAGTAGTGTGGGACGTTACAATCAGCCCCAGCATTTT. This sequence encodes CASSVGRYNQPQHF.

J is TRBJ2-2 and V is TRBV27; the D is unclear. V was clipped by 4 bases and J by 1 base, with 4 bases between them. CDR1 is MNHEY and CDR2 is SMNVEV in the germline V gene (reference sequence). The CDR3 sequence is 13 residues long. CDR3: CASSSVNTGELFF. CDR3 bases: TGTGCCAGCAGTTCCGTGAACACCGGGGAGCTGTTTTTT.

This chain connects TRBV7-2 to TRBJ2-3; D is perhaps TRBD2 (6 bases). CDR1 SGHTA and CDR2 FQGNSA come from the germline V gene. The V and J ends lost 10 bases and 5 bases respectively, with 10 bases between them. The CDR3 has 11 residues. In nucleotides, the CDR3 is TGTGCCATCGGGGGTGGAGATACGCAGTATTTT. Its protein is CAIGGGDTQYF.

The count of this clone is one. CDR3 amino acids: CASRAGAFSSYEQYF. The CDR3 DNA reads as TGTGCCAGCAGGGCAGGGGCCTTCAGCTCCTACGAGCAGTACTTC. J is TRBJ2-7 and V is TRBV28; a weak D match, TRBD1 (6 bases). V lost 6 bases to trimming and J lost 0 bases, with 15 bases between them. The CDR3 is 15 amino acids. CDR1 is MDHEN, CDR2 SYDVKM, per germline.

This clone has a single count. The CDR3 DNA follows: TGTGCCAGCAGCGAAGGGCCCGGGACAGCGAACGAAAAACTGTTTTTT. Translating it yields CASSEGPGTANEKLFF. The rearrangement links TRBV5-4 to TRBJ1-4; 7 bases line up with TRBD1. Germline trimming cut 4 bases from V and 8 bases from J; bases unmatched to any gene: 14. This CDR3 is built from 16 residues. CDR1 and CDR2 from the germline V gene are SGHNT and YYREEE (reference sequence).